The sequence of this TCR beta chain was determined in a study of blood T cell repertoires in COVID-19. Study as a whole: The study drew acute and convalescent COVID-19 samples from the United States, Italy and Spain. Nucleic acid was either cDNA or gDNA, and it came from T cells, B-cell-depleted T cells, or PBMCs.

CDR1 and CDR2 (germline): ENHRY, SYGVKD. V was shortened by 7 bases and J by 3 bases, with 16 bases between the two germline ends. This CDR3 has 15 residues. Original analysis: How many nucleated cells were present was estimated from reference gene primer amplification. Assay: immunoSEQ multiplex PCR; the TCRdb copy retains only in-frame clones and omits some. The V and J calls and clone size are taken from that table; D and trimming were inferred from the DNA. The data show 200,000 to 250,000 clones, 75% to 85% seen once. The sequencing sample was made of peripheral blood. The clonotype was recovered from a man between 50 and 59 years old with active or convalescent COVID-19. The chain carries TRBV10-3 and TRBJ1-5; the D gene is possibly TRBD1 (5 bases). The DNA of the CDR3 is TGTGCCATCAAAGGGGAAGGGCAGTACAATCAGCCCCAGCATTTT. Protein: CAIKGEGQYNQPQHF.